Shown below are 13 T cell receptor beta chains from a single sample sequenced in a study of T-cell reconstitution after alpha-beta-depleted transplantation in children. The authors prepared the TCRbeta library with unique molecular identifiers. One entry per CDR3 protein, called by TCRdb with MiXCR from the PCR reads. Seen here are over 200,000 distinct CDR3 sequences, approximately 11% observed once, and the top ten hold 28%. Specimen: PBMCs, collected before TCRalphabeta/CD19-depleted stem cell transplant. The receptors stem from a child younger than two with acute myeloid leukemia, due to receive a stem cell transplant.

This clonotype was counted at least ten times. This chain connects TRBV5-6 to TRBJ2-5; weak D call: TRBD1 (5 bases). Germline CDR1 SGHDT, CDR2 YYEEEE. The CDR3 sequence is 14 residues long. Trimming stripped 0 bases from V and 4 bases from J, with 10 bases between. Here the CDR3 reads CASSLVRQGETQYF. The CDR3 DNA follows: TGTGCCAGCAGCTTGGTCCGCCAGGGAGAGACCCAGTACTTC.

This clonotype was found many times. The V and J genes are TRBV5-4 and TRBJ2-3; TRBD2 agrees at 11 bases. V was clipped by 0 bases and J by 5 bases; unmatched bases: 11. Germline CDR1 is SGHNT and CDR2 is YYREEE (reference sequence). The CDR3 length is 18 residues. DNA for the CDR3: TGTGCCAGCAGCTTGGGGGGATTGACTAGCGGGGCAAGAGATACGCAGTATTTT. It encodes CASSLGGLTSGARDTQYF.

This clonotype was observed at least ten times. This sequence joins TRBV20-1 and TRBJ2-3, with 8 bases identical to TRBD1. Germline V gene sequence: CDR1 DFQATT, CDR2 SNEGSKA (reference sequence). Trimming took 0 bases from V and 2 from J; bases not matched to a gene: 4. CDR3 length equals 15 residues. CDR3 amino acids: CSARDRGHYTDTQYF. The CDR3 nucleotides are TGCAGTGCTAGAGACAGGGGGCACTACACAGATACGCAGTATTTT.

This clonotype occurred many times. This chain links TRBV5-1 with TRBJ1-1, with D possibly being TRBD1 (5 bases). The CDR3 contains 14 residues. Germline CDR1 is SGHRS and CDR2 is YFSETQ. V was shortened by 3 bases and J by 8 bases, with 17 bases between the two germline ends. The DNA of the CDR3 is TGCGCCAGCAGCTCGGGACCTTCCGGTCTCGAAGCTTTCTTT. This translates into CASSSGPSGLEAFF.

This clonotype has ten or more counts. The rearrangement links TRBV5-1 to TRBJ1-1; D is ambiguous. V lost 2 bases, J lost 2 bases, and 10 bases lay in between. This CDR3 contains 14 residues. In germline, CDR1 is SGHRS, CDR2 YFSETQ. The CDR3 region has the DNA TGCGCCAGCAGCTTTGCAGGAATAAACACTGAAGCTTTCTTT. This codes for CASSFAGINTEAFF.

This clonotype was detected many times. V usage is TRBV20-1 and J usage is TRBJ2-2, with 13 bases aligning to TRBD2. V dropped 5 bases and J dropped 5; count of bases not matched to a gene: 5. CDR3 length: 15 amino acids. The germline V gene encodes CDR1 DFQATT and CDR2 SNEGSKA (reference sequence). This CDR3 is CSAGTSGTLTGELFF. The CDR3 DNA sequence: TGCAGTGCTGGGACTAGCGGGACATTGACCGGGGAGCTGTTTTTT.

This clonotype was seen at least ten times. This chain joins TRBV25-1 and TRBJ2-1; tentatively, D is TRBD2 (6 bases). There are 14 residues in the CDR3. V lost 3 bases, J lost 7 bases, and 13 bases lay in between. Germline V gene lookup returns CDR1 MGHDK and CDR2 SYGVNS. This CDR3 is CASSDRLGGNEQFF. The CDR3, as DNA: TGTGCCAGCAGTGATCGACTAGGCGGTAATGAGCAGTTCTTC.

This clonotype was counted at least ten times. The J gene is TRBJ1-5, the V gene TRBV5-1; D may be TRBD1 (5 bases). The ends were cut back, 0 bases at V and 8 bases at J, with 15 bases in the middle. CDR3 length: 15 amino acids. Germline V gives CDR1 SGHRS, CDR2 YFSETQ. The CDR3 loop reads CASSLGPLGGEPQHF. The CDR3 DNA follows: TGCGCCAGCAGCTTGGGACCGTTAGGAGGGGAGCCCCAGCATTTT.

In this sample, this clonotype turned up a few times. This chain links TRBV3-1 with TRBJ2-1; D uncertain. Trimming stripped 3 bases from V and 9 bases from J, with 15 bases between. The germline gives CDR1 LGHDT, CDR2 YNNKEL (reference sequence). The CDR3 is made up of 14 amino acids. CDR3 DNA sequence: TGTGCCAGCAGCCATGGGATTAGGGTTAGTGAGCAGTTCTTC. Amino acid sequence: CASSHGIRVSEQFF.

This clonotype was observed many times. The rearrangement links TRBV29-1 to TRBJ2-7; the D gene is possibly TRBD2 (5 bases). Germline V gene lookup returns CDR1 SQVTM and CDR2 ANQGSEA. This CDR3 spans 14 amino acids. With 1 base removed from V and 5 bases from J, the gap between germline ends came to 15 bases. In DNA, the CDR3 is TGCAGCGTTGAAGGTCTTGGGGTGCGGGACGAGCAGTACTTC. Translation: CSVEGLGVRDEQYF.

This clonotype occurred many times. The chain employs TRBV29-1 and TRBJ1-2; D is undetermined. Germline CDR1 SQVTM, CDR2 ANQGSEA. The CDR3 runs to 13 residues. The V end lost 6 bases, the J end lost 2 bases, and 13 bases lay between the germline ends. The CDR3, as DNA: TGCAGCGTACATTCCCGCAGGAACTATGGCTACACCTTC. It encodes CSVHSRRNYGYTF.

In its sample, this clonotype was seen many times. This chain links TRBV5-4 with TRBJ2-4, with 13 bases aligning to TRBD2. The germline gives CDR1 SGHNT, CDR2 YYREEE (reference sequence). V dropped 3 bases and J dropped 7; count of bases not matched to a gene: 7. The CDR3 runs to 16 residues. As DNA, the CDR3 is TGTGCCAGCAGCTCTGGACTAGCGGGAGAGTGGAACATTCAGTACTTC. Amino acids: CASSSGLAGEWNIQYF.

The chain is built from TRBV4-1 and TRBJ2-3, with 10 bases that match TRBD1. This CDR3 contains 15 residues. CDR1 and CDR2 (germline): MGHRA, YSYEKL. Trimming took 1 base from V and 5 from J; bases not matched to a gene: 3. The CDR3 sequence: CASSQVDRGGDTQYF. The CDR3 DNA reads TGCGCCAGCAGCCAAGTGGACAGGGGGGGAGATACGCAGTATTTT.